The 22 T cell receptor beta chains listed next were all sequenced from one sample in a study of OX40 agonist ivuxolimab in advanced cancers. TCRdb keeps only in-frame clones here, not all; method: immunoSEQ multiplex PCR. The data show approximately 70,000 clones, about 88% seen once. The sample consisted of CD4+ or CD8+ T cells sorted from blood, taken in a trial of the OX40 agonist ivuxolimab. These receptor sequences come from an adult with an advanced solid tumor such as melanoma, head and neck, liver or kidney cancer.

The chain uses TRBV5-1 and TRBJ1-1; no clear D gene. CDR1 and CDR2 from the germline V gene are SGHRS and YFSETQ. V lost 0 bases, J lost 2 bases, and 8 bases lay in between. There are 14 residues in the CDR3. The CDR3 DNA reads TGCGCCAGCAGCTTGGCAGGAGATAACACTGAAGCTTTCTTT. Translated, it gives CASSLAGDNTEAFF. Complete variable domain (other parts from reference TRBV5-1 and TRBJ1-1): KAGVTQTPRYLIKTRGQQVTLSCSPISGHRSVSWYQQTPGQGLQFLFEYFSETQRNKGNFPGRFSGRQFSNSRSEMNVSTLELGDSALYLCASSLAGDNTEAFFGQGTRLTVV.

The V and J genes are TRBV28 and TRBJ1-1; a possible D gene is TRBD1 (6 bases). V was cut by 6 bases and J by 2 bases, with 10 bases left in between. CDR3 length equals 13 residues. Germline lookup yields CDR1 MDHEN and CDR2 SYDVKM. This chain's CDR3 is CASSAGVNTEAFF. The DNA for the CDR3 is TGTGCCAGCAGCGCAGGGGTTAACACTGAAGCTTTCTTT.

The chain joins TRBV6-1 to TRBJ2-7; TRBD1 aligns across 10 bases. Germline lookup yields CDR1 MNHNS and CDR2 SASEGT. The length of the CDR3 is 15 residues. Trimming cost V 6 bases and J 3 bases; bases outside gene matches: 8. CDR3 residues: CASRAGTGDLYEQYF. CDR3 DNA: TGTGCCAGCAGAGCCGGGACAGGGGATCTCTACGAGCAGTACTTC.

The chain couples TRBV28 to TRBJ1-1; D gene ambiguous. The CDR3 is 15 amino acids. The V gene's germline CDR1 is MDHEN and CDR2 SYDVKM. Trimming pared 4 bases from V and 1 base from J, leaving 13 bases between. The CDR3 sequence: CASSSIRLGNTEAFF. The CDR3 nucleotides are TGTGCCAGCAGTTCCATTCGACTGGGGAACACTGAAGCTTTCTTT.

This clone came up a few times. V is TRBV6-1 and J is TRBJ1-5; D perhaps matches TRBD1 (6 bases). Deletions cut 3 bases from V and 2 bases from J, with 14 bases between. Germline V CDR1 and CDR2: MNHNS, SASEGT. The CDR3 sequence is 16 residues long. The CDR3 sequence is CASSDNWGARNQPQHF. The CDR3 DNA reads TGTGCCAGCAGTGATAATTGGGGGGCTCGCAATCAGCCCCAGCATTTT.

This chain joins TRBV5-1 and TRBJ2-3; TRBD2 agrees at 8 bases. Germline V gene lookup returns CDR1 SGHRS and CDR2 YFSETQ. The CDR3 covers 15 residues. V shed 3 bases, J shed 4 bases, and the junction held 7 bases outside the gene matches. Here the CDR3 reads CASSSEAGEADTQYF. CDR3 nucleotide sequence: TGCGCCAGCAGCTCGGAAGCGGGAGAAGCAGATACGCAGTATTTT.

V gene TRBV6-1 combines with J gene TRBJ2-3; 7 bases line up with TRBD1. The CDR3 is 13 amino acids. V shed 5 bases and J 3 bases; nucleotides not matched to a gene: 2. Germline V gene data show CDR1 as MNHNS and CDR2 as SASEGT. Here the CDR3 reads CASSLQGTDTQYF. In DNA, the CDR3 is TGTGCCAGCAGTTTACAGGGGACAGATACGCAGTATTTT.

This chain connects TRBV18 to TRBJ2-5; D is unclear. Germline CDR1 KGHSH, CDR2 LQKENI. This CDR3 is 14 amino acids long. Trimming took off 2 bases at V and 0 bases at J, with 7 bases between the two ends. The CDR3, as DNA: TGTGCCAGCTCACCAAGGGCAGACCAAGAGACCCAGTACTTC. Residues: CASSPRADQETQYF.

The V gene is TRBV2, the J gene TRBJ2-5; TRBD2 is a possible D gene (6 bases). CDR3 length: 11 amino acids. Trimming shortened V by 6 bases and J by 4 bases, and 6 bases separated the two germline ends. The germline V gene encodes CDR1 SNHLY and CDR2 FYNNEI. The CDR3 nucleotides read TGTGCCAGCAGGGGGGGAGAGACCCAGTACTTC. It encodes CASRGGETQYF.

The rearrangement joins TRBV5-6 to TRBJ2-3, with a tentative D call TRBD1 (5 bases). The CDR3 is made up of 15 amino acids. Per the germline V gene, CDR1 is SGHDT and CDR2 is YYEEEE. V was clipped by 4 bases and J by 1 base, with 13 bases between them. The DNA of the CDR3 is TGTGCCAGCAGCGTCGACAGATCGGGCACAGATACGCAGTATTTT. This codes for CASSVDRSGTDTQYF.

The V and J genes are TRBV5-4 and TRBJ1-6, with TRBD1 identical over 7 bases. There are 14 residues in the CDR3. Germline assignment: CDR1 SGHNT and CDR2 YYREEE (reference sequence). V lost 4 bases and J lost 11; bases outside the gene matches: 9. Here the CDR3 reads CASSPDRDWAPLHF. The DNA for the CDR3 is TGTGCCAGCAGCCCTGACAGGGATTGGGCACCCCTCCACTTT.

The V gene is TRBV4-1, the J gene TRBJ2-7; no firm D call. Germline V CDR1 and CDR2: MGHRA, YSYEKL. The CDR3 loop spans 15 amino acids. The germline V and J ends were trimmed by 2 bases and 2 bases, with 13 bases remaining between them. For the CDR3, the DNA is TGCGCCAGCAGCCAAAAAGCCACCTTCACCTACGAGCAGTACTTC. As protein: CASSQKATFTYEQYF.

The J gene is TRBJ2-1, the V gene TRBV5-1; TRBD2 is a possible D gene (6 bases). The germline V and J ends were trimmed by 5 bases and 6 bases, with 18 bases remaining between them. The CDR3 is 15 residues long. Per germline, CDR1 SGHRS and CDR2 YFSETQ. CDR3 in amino acids: CASSLPTREPNEQFF. The CDR3 nucleotides read TGCGCCAGCAGTCTCCCGACCCGGGAGCCCAATGAGCAGTTCTTC.

V is TRBV15 and J is TRBJ2-7; D possibly corresponds to TRBD2 (5 bases). The CDR3 consists of 13 residues. Trimming cost V 6 bases and J 2 bases, with 11 bases left between them. Germline V CDR1 and CDR2: LNHNV, YYDKDF (reference sequence). CDR3 DNA sequence: TGTGCCACCAGTCGGGATCCAACCTACGAGCAGTACTTC. It encodes CATSRDPTYEQYF. The entire variable domain, with the rest obtained from reference TRBV15 and TRBJ2-7, is as follows: DAMVIQNPRYQVTQFGKPVTLSCSQTLNHNVMYWYQQKSSQAPKLLFHYYDKDFNNEADTPDNFQSRRPNTSFCFLDIRSPGLGDTAMYLCATSRDPTYEQYFGPGTRLTVT.

CDR3 protein: CASSYEQGRLNEQFF. In DNA, the CDR3 is TGTGCCAGCAGTTACGAGCAGGGACGGTTGAATGAGCAGTTCTTC. V usage is TRBV6-5 and J usage is TRBJ2-1, with D perhaps TRBD1 or TRBD2 (5 bases each). The germline CDR1 and CDR2 sequences are MNHEY and SVGAGI. The length of the CDR3 is 15 residues. Trimming stripped 2 bases from V and 7 bases from J, with 15 bases between.

V usage is TRBV27 and J usage is TRBJ2-7; TRBD2 matches 8 bases. This CDR3 comprises 15 residues. V gave up 3 bases and J gave up 2 bases; unmatched junction bases: 6. From germline, CDR1 is MNHEY and CDR2 SMNVEV (reference sequence). CDR3 nucleotides: TGTGCCAGCAGTTTTCAGATTAGCGGGACCTACGAGCAGTACTTC. This codes for CASSFQISGTYEQYF.

The rearrangement uses TRBV7-9 and TRBJ1-5; D gene uncertain. The CDR3 has 12 residues. Germline-derived CDR1 and CDR2 are SEHNR and FQNEAQ (reference sequence). Trimming left V 5 bases short and J 3 bases short, with 5 bases between. DNA for the CDR3: TGTGCCAGCAGCAGCAACAATCAGCCCCAGCATTTT. This codes for CASSSNNQPQHF.

The gene calls are TRBV18 and TRBJ1-4, with D unclear. The CDR3 has 13 residues. Germline V gene data show CDR1 as KGHSH and CDR2 as LQKENI. Trimming took off 2 bases at V and 5 bases at J, with 6 bases between the two ends. Here the CDR3 reads CASSPAENEKLFF. CDR3 DNA: TGTGCCAGCTCACCAGCCGAGAATGAAAAACTGTTTTTT. Using reference TRBV18 and TRBJ1-4 for the parts outside the CDR3, the full variable domain is NAGVMQNPRHLVRRRGQEARLRCSPMKGHSHVYWYRQLPEEGLKFMVYLQKENIIDESGMPKERFSAEFPKEGPSILRIQQVVRGDSAAYFCASSPAENEKLFFGSGTQLSVL.

The chain carries TRBV5-1 and TRBJ2-5, with 7 positions matching TRBD2. Germline V CDR1 and CDR2: SGHRS, YFSETQ. V gave up 1 base and J gave up 6 bases; unmatched junction bases: 9. The CDR3 extends over 15 amino acids. CDR3 residues: CASSLLAGDGQTQYF. The CDR3, as DNA: TGCGCCAGCAGCTTGCTGGCGGGAGACGGACAGACCCAGTACTTC.

This chain joins TRBV11-2 and TRBJ1-6; perhaps TRBD1 as D (6 bases). CDR3 length: 12 amino acids. V lost 0 bases, J lost 12 bases, and 6 bases lay in between. The germline V gene encodes CDR1 SGHAT and CDR2 FQNNGV. The CDR3 loop is CASSLEGGPLHF. The CDR3 DNA reads as TGTGCCAGCAGCTTAGAAGGGGGACCCCTCCACTTT.

The chain combines TRBV6-5 with TRBJ2-2, with unresolved D. Germline V gene data show CDR1 as MNHEY and CDR2 as SVGAGI. The CDR3 has 14 amino acids. The V end was cut by 6 bases, the J end by 3 bases, with 11 bases between. CDR3 sequence: CASRSEGYTGELFF. The CDR3 DNA reads as TGTGCCAGCAGAAGCGAAGGTTACACCGGGGAGCTGTTTTTT.

The chain uses TRBV6-1 and TRBJ2-7, with D maybe TRBD2 (5 bases). Germline CDR1 reads MNHNS; CDR2 reads SASEGT. V dropped 2 bases and J dropped 2 bases, with 13 bases sitting between them. CDR3 size: 15 residues. CDR3 amino acids: CASSERRGLPYEQYF. In DNA form, the CDR3 reads TGTGCCAGCAGTGAACGGCGCGGGTTACCCTACGAGCAGTACTTC.